This TCR beta chain was recovered during a study of blood T cell repertoires in COVID-19. The CDR3 sequence is 14 residues long. Trimming shortened V by 7 bases and J by 2 bases, and 15 bases separated the two germline ends. Germline V gene data show CDR1 as SGHRS and CDR2 as YFSETQ. The data were produced by immunoSEQ multiplex PCR, yet TCRdb's version contains in-frame clones alone and is incomplete. The repertoire holds 330,000 or so clones, with roughly 90% as singletons. Donors in Cohort 3 who had recovered were those with two negative PCRs, healthcare professional clearance, or resolution of their symptoms.

The chain is built from TRBV5-1 and TRBJ1-1; weak D call: TRBD1 (5 bases). Sequencing was done on a sample of PBMCs or T cells enriched from blood (not recorded which). The sequence came from a woman in her twenties or thirties who had recovered from COVID-19. The CDR3 here is CASHTQDLNTEAFF. The CDR3 coding sequence is TGCGCCAGCCATACACAGGACCTAAACACTGAAGCTTTCTTT.